This T cell receptor (beta chain) was profiled in a study of blood T cells in healthy people across ages. Study observations and caveats: Per million T cells, TCR beta diversity dropped roughly linearly as age increased.

Then a second PCR, running about 6 to 12 cycles, was carried out with a sample-barcoded 5' primer and a J-beta primer mix. TCRdb reanalysed the 5' RACE reads using MiXCR and keeps one entry per CDR3 protein. Of hundreds of thousands of distinct CDR3 sequences listed, around 50% are singletons. V was shortened by 2 bases and J by 6 bases, with 16 bases between the two germline ends. Germline V CDR1 and CDR2: KGHDR, SFDVKD. The CDR3 has 16 amino acids. Comments on this clonotype: Its antigen is not known.

The chain uses TRBV24-1 and TRBJ2-1, with D possibly being TRBD1 or TRBD2 (5 bases each). This sequence originates from a man aged 35-49 years in good health. Sequencing used blood. The CDR3 DNA reads as TGTGCCACCAGTGATTCAAGGGCTAAGGGGACCAATGAGCAGTTCTTC. This codes for CATSDSRAKGTNEQFF.